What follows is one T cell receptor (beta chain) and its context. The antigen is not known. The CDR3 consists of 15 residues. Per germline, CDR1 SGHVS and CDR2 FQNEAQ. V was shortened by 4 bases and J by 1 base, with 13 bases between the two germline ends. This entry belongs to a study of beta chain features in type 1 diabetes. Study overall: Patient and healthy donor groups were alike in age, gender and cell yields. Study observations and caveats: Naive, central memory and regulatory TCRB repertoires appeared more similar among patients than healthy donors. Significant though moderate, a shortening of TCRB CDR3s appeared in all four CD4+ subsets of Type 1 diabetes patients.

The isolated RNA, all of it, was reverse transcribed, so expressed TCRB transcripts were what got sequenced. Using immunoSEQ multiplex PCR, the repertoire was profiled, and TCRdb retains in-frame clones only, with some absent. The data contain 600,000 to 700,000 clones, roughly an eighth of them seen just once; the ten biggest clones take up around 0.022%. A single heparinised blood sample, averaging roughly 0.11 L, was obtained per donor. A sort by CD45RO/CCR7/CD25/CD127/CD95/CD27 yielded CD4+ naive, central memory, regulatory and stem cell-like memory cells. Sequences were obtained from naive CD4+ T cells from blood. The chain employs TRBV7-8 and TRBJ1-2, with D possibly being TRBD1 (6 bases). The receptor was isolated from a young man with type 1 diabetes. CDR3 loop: CASSSTGKVNYGYTF. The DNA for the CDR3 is TGTGCCAGCAGCTCAACAGGGAAGGTTAACTATGGCTACACCTTC. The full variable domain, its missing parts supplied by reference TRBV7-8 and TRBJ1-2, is GAGVSQSPRYKVAKRGQDVALRCDPISGHVSLFWYQQALGQGPEFLTYFQNEAQLDKSGLPSDRFFAERPEGSVSTLKIQRTQQEDSAVYLCASSSTGKVNYGYTFGSGTRLTVV.